The present entry profiles one T cell receptor (beta chain) with its context. Its antigen is unidentified. The V gene's germline CDR1 is SEHNR and CDR2 FQNEAQ (reference sequence). V was trimmed by 5 bases and J by 6 bases, leaving 16 bases between them. This CDR3 has 14 residues. Only in-frame clones appear in the TCRdb table, and some are missing; sequencing was by immunoSEQ multiplex PCR. The sample has roughly 190,000 clones, around 92% seen once. The data originate from a study of T cell responses to AZD1222 COVID-19 vaccine. Study details: Second-dose groups at about 4 or about 12 weeks were pooled.

Study-wide findings and caveats: Spike-specific TCR breadth rose after two AZD1222 doses, and depth rose as well. Seropositive at baseline were only a handful of AZD1222 recipients. Clonal diversity was possibly underestimated, and white British individuals and females predominated among donors.

The TCR sequence derives from an adult in good health. The chain links TRBV7-9 to TRBJ1-1, with D possibly matching TRBD1 (6 bases). This specimen was peripheral blood, taken on day 0 of AZD1222 vaccination. Written as DNA, the CDR3 is TGTGCCAGCAGCACATATGACAGGTCCGCTGAAGCTTTCTTT. It is translated as CASSTYDRSAEAFF.